This is a list of T cell receptor beta chains from one sample in a study of glioma-infiltrating T cells after dendritic cell vaccination. Data came from immunoSEQ multiplex PCR; TCRdb stores just in-frame clones and leaves some out. This sample yields roughly 100,000 clones, of which 85% to 90% are seen a single time; around 2.9% belongs to the top ten. The sample consisted of blood, taken before dendritic cell vaccination. These receptor sequences come from a human donor with glioblastoma. The CDR3 runs from the conserved cysteine through the conserved F or W. Part of the rows lack a size; the others show once, few, many or a class for expanded clones.

clone_size j_call v_call cdr3_aa
- TRBJ1-4 TRBV13 CASSEQVSEKLFF
few TRBJ1-4 TRBV5-8 CASSAGQGIGTNEKLFF
- TRBJ1-2 TRBV25-1 CASSVGGTGDSNYGYTF
- TRBJ2-1 TRBV19 CASSIARGNEQFF
once TRBJ1-6 TRBV7-9 CASDVSSYNSPLHF
- TRBJ1-6 TRBV6-1 CASTYRDKNSPLHF
few TRBJ1-2 TRBV19 CASSGGSGGYGYTF
few TRBJ1-4 TRBV5-1 CASSFDREMNEKLFF
- TRBJ1-6 TRBV5-6 CASSWAGTGNSPLHF
few TRBJ2-3 TRBV2 CASSDGETSTDTQYF
- TRBJ1-1 TRBV6-1 CASSPTGTAEAFF
- TRBJ2-3 TRBV11-3 CASSLSLTDTQYF
- TRBJ1-2 TRBV6-5 CASRTREKGGYTF
- TRBJ2-5 TRBV12-5 CASGLVLGPTTSGGEGETQYF
- TRBJ2-6 TRBV4-1 CASSPHQEIISGANVLTF
- TRBJ1-6 TRBV11-1 CASSLTGGSYSPLHF
- TRBJ2-7 TRBV6-6 CASSYSQGTYEQYF
- TRBJ2-1 TRBV30 CAWRERFNEQFF
- TRBJ2-1 TRBV5-1 CASSWTDSSYNEQFF
- TRBJ2-7 TRBV5-1 CASSLATTYYEQYF
- TRBJ2-7 TRBV18 CASSPADGAEYF
- TRBJ2-2 TRBV14 CASSHSTGANTGELFF
- TRBJ2-5 TRBV4-1 CASSPHEGAVLNQETQYF
many TRBJ2-5 TRBV7-9 CASEGGGRETQYF
- TRBJ1-1 TRBV7-2 CASSFHRTANTEAFF
- TRBJ1-5 TRBV30 CAWSLRGGADQPQHF
- TRBJ2-1 TRBV4-2 CASSQGLAGDNEQFF
- TRBJ2-7 TRBV5-4 CASSRGQGAHEQYF
once TRBJ1-1 TRBV7-2 CASSLEGGAYTEAFF
once TRBJ1-2 TRBV6-1 CASSSLGQLRYGYTF
- TRBJ2-3 TRBV7-9 CASSASGSQVDTQYF